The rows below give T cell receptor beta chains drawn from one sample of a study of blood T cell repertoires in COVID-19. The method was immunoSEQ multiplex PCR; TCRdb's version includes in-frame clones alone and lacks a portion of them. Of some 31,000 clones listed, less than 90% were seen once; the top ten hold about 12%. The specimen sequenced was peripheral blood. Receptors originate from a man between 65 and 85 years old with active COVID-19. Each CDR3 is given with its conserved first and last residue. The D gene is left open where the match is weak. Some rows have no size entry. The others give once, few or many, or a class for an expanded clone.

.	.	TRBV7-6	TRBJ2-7	TGTGCCAGCAGCCGTACCGATTCTAGCTCCTACGAGCAGTACTTC	CASSRTDSSSYEQYF
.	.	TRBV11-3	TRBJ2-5	TGTGCCAGCAGCTTAGGAGCGTTGGAGACCCAGTACTTC	CASSLGALETQYF
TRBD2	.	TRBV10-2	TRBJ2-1	TGCGCCAGCAGTTCCGGGACTATCAATGAGCAGTTCTTC	CASSSGTINEQFF
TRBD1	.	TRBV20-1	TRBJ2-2	TGCAGCTTCAGGGGGAACGGGGAGCTGTTTTTT	CSFRGNGELFF
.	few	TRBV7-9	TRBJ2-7	TGTGCCAGCAGCTTAGCCTCCTCGGAGGAGCAGTACTTC	CASSLASSEEQYF
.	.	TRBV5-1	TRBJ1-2	TGCGCCAGCAGCTTGGACAACCTCTATGGCTACACCTTC	CASSLDNLYGYTF
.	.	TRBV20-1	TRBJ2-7	TGCAGTGCTCAGCGAACCTACGAGCAGTACTTC	CSAQRTYEQYF
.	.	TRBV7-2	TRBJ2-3	TGTGCCAGCAGCTCCCTAGCGGATACGCAGTATTTT	CASSSLADTQYF
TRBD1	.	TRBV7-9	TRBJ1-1	TGTGCCAGCAGCCCGAAGACAGGGCAAAACACTGAAGCTTTCTTT	CASSPKTGQNTEAFF
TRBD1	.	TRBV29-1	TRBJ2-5	TGCAGCGTTGATCAGGAGCAGGGGGCGGGAGAGACCCAGTACTTC	CSVDQEQGAGETQYF
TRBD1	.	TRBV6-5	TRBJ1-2	TGTGCCAGCAGCGGAACTTTAAGACAGGGGGGCGGCTACACCTTC	CASSGTLRQGGGYTF
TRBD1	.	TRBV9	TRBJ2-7	TGTGCCAGCAGCCCAAGAGTCGGGACAGGGAGTAACGAGCAGTACTTC	CASSPRVGTGSNEQYF
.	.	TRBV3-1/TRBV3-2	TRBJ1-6	TGTGCCAGCAGCCAAGATTTATTCAGTTCACCCCTCCACTTT	CASSQDLFSSPLHF
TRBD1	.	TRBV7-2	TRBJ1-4	TGTGCCAGCAGCGTATGGACAGGCGAAAAACTGTTTTTT	CASSVWTGEKLFF
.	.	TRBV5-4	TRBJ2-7	TGTGCCAGCAGCTTAAGCAGCGGGCCTTCCTACGAGCAGTACTTC	CASSLSSGPSYEQYF
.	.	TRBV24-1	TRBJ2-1	TGTGCCACCAGTACTCGCCCCTCAGGGGTTAATCTCGATGAGCAGTTCTTC	CATSTRPSGVNLDEQFF
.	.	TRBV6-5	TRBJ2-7	TGTGCCAGCAGGTACGGGAGTCCACCCGAGCAGTACTTC	CASRYGSPPEQYF
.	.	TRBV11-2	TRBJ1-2	TGTGCCAGCAGCTACGACAGCTATGGCTACACCTTC	CASSYDSYGYTF
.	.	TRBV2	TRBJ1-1	TGTGCCAGCTCCCAGGGTGAGAACACTGAAGCTTTCTTT	CASSQGENTEAFF
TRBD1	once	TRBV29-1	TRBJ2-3	TGCAGCGTTGAAGAACAGGGGGAGGCGACAGATACGCAGTATTTT	CSVEEQGEATDTQYF
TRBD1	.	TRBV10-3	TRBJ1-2	TGTGCCATAGACGACAGGGGAGGTTATGGCTACACCTTC	CAIDDRGGYGYTF
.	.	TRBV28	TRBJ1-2	TGTGCCAGCAGTGATTGGACAGCTAACTATGGCTACACCTTC	CASSDWTANYGYTF
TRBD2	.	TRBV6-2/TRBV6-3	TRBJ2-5	TGTGCCAGCAGTCCCTCAGGGGTAGCGGGAGGAGTACGGACCCAGTACTTC	CASSPSGVAGGVRTQYF
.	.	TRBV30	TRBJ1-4	TGTGCCTGGGCGACAGGTACAACTAATGAAAAACTGTTTTTT	CAWATGTTNEKLFF
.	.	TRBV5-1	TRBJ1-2	TGCGCCAGCAGCCCGGAGGGGGGGTTCGGCTATGGCTACACCTTC	CASSPEGGFGYGYTF
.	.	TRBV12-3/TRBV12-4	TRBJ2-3	TGTGCCAGCAGTTGGCAGGGTACAGATACGCAGTATTTT	CASSWQGTDTQYF
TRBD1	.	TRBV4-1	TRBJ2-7	TGCGCCAGCAGCCAGTCGGACAGGAAAGCTCACGAGCAGTACTTC	CASSQSDRKAHEQYF
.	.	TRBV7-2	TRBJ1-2	TGTGCCAGCAGCCGCACAGAGAACTATGGCTACACCTTC	CASSRTENYGYTF
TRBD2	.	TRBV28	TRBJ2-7	TGTGCCAGCAGTCGCAGACTAGCGGGAGTGGGCGAGCAGTACTTC	CASSRRLAGVGEQYF
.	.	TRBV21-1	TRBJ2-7	TGTGCCAGCAGCAAAGGCACCGGGGGGGGCGATGGCGCCTCCTACGAGCAGTACTTC	CASSKGTGGGDGASYEQYF
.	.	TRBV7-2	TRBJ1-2	TGTGCCAGCAGCTTGCGGCAGAGGAACTATGGCTACACCTTC	CASSLRQRNYGYTF
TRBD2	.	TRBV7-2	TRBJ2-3	TGTGCCAGCAGCTTAGTAGCGGGAGTAGCAGATACGCAGTATTTT	CASSLVAGVADTQYF
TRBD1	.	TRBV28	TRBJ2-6	TGTGCCAGCACCCCCGGACAGGGAGGTTCCTCTGGGGCCAACGTCCTGACTTTC	CASTPGQGGSSGANVLTF
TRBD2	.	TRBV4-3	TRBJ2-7	TGCGCCAGCAGCCAATATACCGGGACTAGCGGTTACGAGCAGTACTTC	CASSQYTGTSGYEQYF
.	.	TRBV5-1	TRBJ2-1	TGCGCCAGCAGCTTGGACAGTCTTTACAATGAGCAGTTCTTC	CASSLDSLYNEQFF
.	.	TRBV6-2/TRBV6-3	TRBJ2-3	TGTGCCAGCAGTTACGGTGCGGGCGCTCCAGATACGCAGTATTTT	CASSYGAGAPDTQYF
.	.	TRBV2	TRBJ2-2	TGTGCCAGCAGTGAGGGGCAGGTTAACACCGGGGAGCTGTTTTTT	CASSEGQVNTGELFF
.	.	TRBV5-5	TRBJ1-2	TGTGCCAGCAGCTTGCCCGAAAGCTTATACACCTTC	CASSLPESLYTF
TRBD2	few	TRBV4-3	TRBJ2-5	TGCGCCAGCAGCCAAGATCTTACTAGCGGGAGCTTGGAGACCCAGTACTTC	CASSQDLTSGSLETQYF
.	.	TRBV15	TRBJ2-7	TGTGCCACCAGCAGGGACAGCTCCTACGAGCAGTACTTC	CATSRDSSYEQYF
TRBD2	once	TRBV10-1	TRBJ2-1	TGCGCCAGCAGACTAGCGGGAGAAGTTACGGGGTTTTACAATGAGCAGTTCTTC	CASRLAGEVTGFYNEQFF
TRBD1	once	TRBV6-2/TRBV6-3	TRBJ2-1	TGTGCCAGCAGCCCTACCCTGACAGGGTCGGCCTTCAATGAGCAGTTCTTC	CASSPTLTGSAFNEQFF
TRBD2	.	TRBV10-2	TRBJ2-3	TGCGCCAGTCTAGCGGGAGTTTCCCTTTACGCAGATACGCAGTATTTT	CASLAGVSLYADTQYF
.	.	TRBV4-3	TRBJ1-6	TGCGCCAGCAGCCAACGGGGGTTCTATAATTCACCCCTCCACTTT	CASSQRGFYNSPLHF
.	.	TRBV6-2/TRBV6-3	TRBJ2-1	TGTGCCAGCAGCCAATGGACTATAAATGAGCAGTTCTTC	CASSQWTINEQFF
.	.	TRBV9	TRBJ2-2	TGTGCCAGCAGCGTAGCGGTCGGGAGTACCGGGGAGCTGTTTTTT	CASSVAVGSTGELFF
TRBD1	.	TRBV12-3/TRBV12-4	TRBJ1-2	TGTGCCAGCAGTGCCGGGACAGGGCATGGCTACACCTTC	CASSAGTGHGYTF
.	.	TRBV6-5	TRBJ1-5	TGTGCCAGCAGGTATCGACAGGACAATCAGCCCCAGCATTTT	CASRYRQDNQPQHF
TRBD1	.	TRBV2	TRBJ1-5	TGTGCCAGCAAGGGTTGGGGACAGGGGACTTATCAGCCCCAGCATTTT	CASKGWGQGTYQPQHF